This T cell receptor (beta chain) derives from a study of cytotoxic CD8 clonotypes in ibrutinib-treated CLL. Study outcomes and limitations: Higher clonality was seen at ibrutinib response and a return toward baseline at progression.

TCRdb's copy holds only in-frame clones and misses some; the assay was immunoSEQ multiplex PCR. The sample contains some 350,000 clones, under 70% of which appear only once. This clone has only a few counts. The antigen is undetermined. This CDR3 region has 13 residues. Between the trimmed V and J ends, which lost 9 bases and 6 bases, there was a span of 18 bases. Germline V lookup: CDR1 SGDLS, CDR2 YYNGEE. The V call is TRBV9, the J call TRBJ1-2, with D possibly TRBD1 on 5 matching bases. The source is a human donor with chronic lymphocytic leukemia. The material sequenced was PBMCs, taken after 36 months of ibrutinib treatment. The CDR3 DNA reads as TGTGCCACCAAGGGCAGGGAGATCGATGGCTACACCTTC. This sequence encodes CATKGREIDGYTF.